This TCR beta chain was profiled in a study of naive CD8 T cells in extremely preterm neonates. TCRdb's table, derived via immunoSEQ multiplex PCR, lists solely in-frame clones and lacks some. This sample has several thousand clones, with 92% found just once. With respect to this clone: Its matching antigen is unknown.

Cord blood came from elective full-term cesareans at roughly 35-42 weeks without labor or membrane rupture. Trimming at V came to 3 bases and at J to 3 bases, leaving 2 bases not matched to a gene. Germline lookup yields CDR1 SGDLS and CDR2 YYNGEE. This CDR3 has 14 residues. Study-wide results and limits: The authors flagged variable productive template counts in preterm samples.

This clonotype was obtained from a newborn in good health. The chain links TRBV9 to TRBJ2-7, with TRBD2 matching 11 bases. Sequenced sample: naive CD8+ T cells from cord blood. CDR3 sequence (DNA): TGTGCCAGCAGCGGCGGACTAGCGGGCTACGAGCAGTACTTC. Its protein product is CASSGGLAGYEQYF.